Below, 10 T cell receptor beta chains from the same sample are listed, as sequenced in a study of cytomegalovirus exposure and HLA in healthy donors (dated by TCRdb to 2017 to 2019). Library preparation employed the immunoSEQ multiplex PCR assay. For the multiplex PCR, a mixture combining 60 forward primers for TCR Vbeta segments and 13 reverse primers for TCR Jbeta segments was used. The table was pulled from immuneACCESS by TCRdb, which kept in-frame rearrangements only. Such tables lose some clones; where checked, under half of the loss comes from unresolved V genes, and the rest has no known cause. The sample table shows some 150,000 clones, and 85% to 90% are seen once. The top ten hold more than 4% of the sample. Sequences were obtained from PBMCs. The origin of the receptors is a woman in her twenties or thirties in good health and CMV-seronegative.

V usage is TRBV7-3 and J usage is TRBJ2-7; D may be TRBD2 (6 bases). The CDR3 extends over 13 amino acids. V lost 2 bases, J lost 5 bases, and 10 bases lay in between. Germline-derived CDR1 and CDR2 are SGHTA and FQGTGA. The CDR3 loop reads CASSLGGNDEQYF. The CDR3 DNA follows: TGTGCCAGCAGCTTAGGCGGGAACGACGAGCAGTACTTC.

The chain has TRBV19 and TRBJ1-1, with TRBD1 matching 10 bases. Per germline, CDR1 LNHDA and CDR2 SQIVND (reference sequence). Losses at the gene ends were 9 bases for V and 5 bases for J; bases not matched to a gene: 9. CDR3 length: 14 residues. The CDR3 nucleotides are TGTGCCAGCGGGACAGGGGCGGTGAGGACTGAAGCTTTCTTT. Protein sequence: CASGTGAVRTEAFF.

This clone was detected only once. The V call is TRBV5-1, the J call TRBJ2-1, with 13 positions matching TRBD2. Looked up from germline, CDR1 is SGHRS and CDR2 is YFSETQ. The CDR3 is 15 residues long. Trimming took 0 bases from V and 13 from J; bases not matched to a gene: 7. In DNA form, the CDR3 reads TGCGCCAGCAGCTTGGCCGGGACTAGCGGGGAAGGACAGTTCTTC. Its protein is CASSLAGTSGEGQFF.

The V gene is TRBV18, the J gene TRBJ1-2; 10 bases map to TRBD1. This CDR3 contains 16 residues. CDR1 and CDR2 from the germline V gene are KGHSH and LQKENI. The J segment lost 3 bases and the V segment lost 3 bases, leaving 7 bases of the junction unmatched. CDR3 nucleotide sequence: TGTGCCAGCTCACCCCCCGTGGGACAGGGGTACTATGGCTACACCTTC. Its translation is CASSPPVGQGYYGYTF.

The chain combines TRBV6-1 with TRBJ2-5; TRBD2 matches at 8 bases. Looked up from germline, CDR1 is MNHNS and CDR2 is SASEGT. CDR3 length: 17 amino acids. The J segment lost 4 bases and the V segment lost 1 base, leaving 11 bases of the junction unmatched. This CDR3 is CASSEDLAGQTRETQYF. CDR3 bases: TGTGCCAGCAGTGAAGACCTAGCGGGCCAAACACGAGAGACCCAGTACTTC.

The rearrangement joins TRBV27 to TRBJ1-6, with D possibly TRBD1 on 6 matching bases. CDR1 MNHEY and CDR2 SMNVEV come from the germline V gene (reference sequence). CDR3 length: 17 amino acids. Trimming cost V 6 bases and J 2 bases, with 17 bases left between them. CDR3 DNA: TGTGCCAGCAGAAATACAGGGCAAGCTCCCTATAATTCACCCCTCCACTTT. This encodes CASRNTGQAPYNSPLHF.

V usage is TRBV18 and J usage is TRBJ2-3, with 10 bases lining up with TRBD1. V was pared by 0 bases and J by 0 bases, with 3 bases of the junction left unmatched. Germline lookup yields CDR1 KGHSH and CDR2 LQKENI. The CDR3 has 17 amino acids. Written as DNA, the CDR3 is TGTGCCAGCTCACCACCGGGGACAGGGGCTAGCACAGATACGCAGTATTTT. This codes for CASSPPGTGASTDTQYF. The whole variable domain, filled in from reference TRBV18 and TRBJ2-3, reads NAGVMQNPRHLVRRRGQEARLRCSPMKGHSHVYWYRQLPEEGLKFMVYLQKENIIDESGMPKERFSAEFPKEGPSILRIQQVVRGDSAAYFCASSPPGTGASTDTQYFGPGTRLTVL.

The chain employs TRBV5-8 and TRBJ1-6; no firm D call. This CDR3 spans 15 amino acids. Germline V gives CDR1 SGHTS, CDR2 YDEGEE. Between the trimmed V and J ends, which lost 3 bases and 6 bases, there was a span of 13 bases. This CDR3 is CASSSSRGSNSPLHF. CDR3 coding DNA: TGTGCCAGCAGCTCATCCCGGGGTAGTAATTCACCCCTCCACTTT.

The genes are TRBV28 and TRBJ1-2; 7 bases line up with TRBD1. The CDR3 loop spans 13 amino acids. V was clipped by 7 bases and J by 5 bases; unmatched bases: 7. Germline CDR1 is MDHEN and CDR2 is SYDVKM. As DNA, the CDR3 is TGTGCCAGCAAGGTCGGGACAGCTTATGGCTACACCTTC. Translated, it gives CASKVGTAYGYTF.

The chain carries TRBV15 and TRBJ2-2; D gene uncertain. CDR1 is LNHNV, CDR2 YYDKDF, per germline (reference sequence). Between the trimmed V and J ends, which lost 2 bases and 7 bases, there was a span of 8 bases. This CDR3 has 13 amino acids. The CDR3 region is CATSRWAVGELFF. The CDR3 bases are TGTGCCACCAGCAGATGGGCCGTCGGGGAGCTGTTTTTT.